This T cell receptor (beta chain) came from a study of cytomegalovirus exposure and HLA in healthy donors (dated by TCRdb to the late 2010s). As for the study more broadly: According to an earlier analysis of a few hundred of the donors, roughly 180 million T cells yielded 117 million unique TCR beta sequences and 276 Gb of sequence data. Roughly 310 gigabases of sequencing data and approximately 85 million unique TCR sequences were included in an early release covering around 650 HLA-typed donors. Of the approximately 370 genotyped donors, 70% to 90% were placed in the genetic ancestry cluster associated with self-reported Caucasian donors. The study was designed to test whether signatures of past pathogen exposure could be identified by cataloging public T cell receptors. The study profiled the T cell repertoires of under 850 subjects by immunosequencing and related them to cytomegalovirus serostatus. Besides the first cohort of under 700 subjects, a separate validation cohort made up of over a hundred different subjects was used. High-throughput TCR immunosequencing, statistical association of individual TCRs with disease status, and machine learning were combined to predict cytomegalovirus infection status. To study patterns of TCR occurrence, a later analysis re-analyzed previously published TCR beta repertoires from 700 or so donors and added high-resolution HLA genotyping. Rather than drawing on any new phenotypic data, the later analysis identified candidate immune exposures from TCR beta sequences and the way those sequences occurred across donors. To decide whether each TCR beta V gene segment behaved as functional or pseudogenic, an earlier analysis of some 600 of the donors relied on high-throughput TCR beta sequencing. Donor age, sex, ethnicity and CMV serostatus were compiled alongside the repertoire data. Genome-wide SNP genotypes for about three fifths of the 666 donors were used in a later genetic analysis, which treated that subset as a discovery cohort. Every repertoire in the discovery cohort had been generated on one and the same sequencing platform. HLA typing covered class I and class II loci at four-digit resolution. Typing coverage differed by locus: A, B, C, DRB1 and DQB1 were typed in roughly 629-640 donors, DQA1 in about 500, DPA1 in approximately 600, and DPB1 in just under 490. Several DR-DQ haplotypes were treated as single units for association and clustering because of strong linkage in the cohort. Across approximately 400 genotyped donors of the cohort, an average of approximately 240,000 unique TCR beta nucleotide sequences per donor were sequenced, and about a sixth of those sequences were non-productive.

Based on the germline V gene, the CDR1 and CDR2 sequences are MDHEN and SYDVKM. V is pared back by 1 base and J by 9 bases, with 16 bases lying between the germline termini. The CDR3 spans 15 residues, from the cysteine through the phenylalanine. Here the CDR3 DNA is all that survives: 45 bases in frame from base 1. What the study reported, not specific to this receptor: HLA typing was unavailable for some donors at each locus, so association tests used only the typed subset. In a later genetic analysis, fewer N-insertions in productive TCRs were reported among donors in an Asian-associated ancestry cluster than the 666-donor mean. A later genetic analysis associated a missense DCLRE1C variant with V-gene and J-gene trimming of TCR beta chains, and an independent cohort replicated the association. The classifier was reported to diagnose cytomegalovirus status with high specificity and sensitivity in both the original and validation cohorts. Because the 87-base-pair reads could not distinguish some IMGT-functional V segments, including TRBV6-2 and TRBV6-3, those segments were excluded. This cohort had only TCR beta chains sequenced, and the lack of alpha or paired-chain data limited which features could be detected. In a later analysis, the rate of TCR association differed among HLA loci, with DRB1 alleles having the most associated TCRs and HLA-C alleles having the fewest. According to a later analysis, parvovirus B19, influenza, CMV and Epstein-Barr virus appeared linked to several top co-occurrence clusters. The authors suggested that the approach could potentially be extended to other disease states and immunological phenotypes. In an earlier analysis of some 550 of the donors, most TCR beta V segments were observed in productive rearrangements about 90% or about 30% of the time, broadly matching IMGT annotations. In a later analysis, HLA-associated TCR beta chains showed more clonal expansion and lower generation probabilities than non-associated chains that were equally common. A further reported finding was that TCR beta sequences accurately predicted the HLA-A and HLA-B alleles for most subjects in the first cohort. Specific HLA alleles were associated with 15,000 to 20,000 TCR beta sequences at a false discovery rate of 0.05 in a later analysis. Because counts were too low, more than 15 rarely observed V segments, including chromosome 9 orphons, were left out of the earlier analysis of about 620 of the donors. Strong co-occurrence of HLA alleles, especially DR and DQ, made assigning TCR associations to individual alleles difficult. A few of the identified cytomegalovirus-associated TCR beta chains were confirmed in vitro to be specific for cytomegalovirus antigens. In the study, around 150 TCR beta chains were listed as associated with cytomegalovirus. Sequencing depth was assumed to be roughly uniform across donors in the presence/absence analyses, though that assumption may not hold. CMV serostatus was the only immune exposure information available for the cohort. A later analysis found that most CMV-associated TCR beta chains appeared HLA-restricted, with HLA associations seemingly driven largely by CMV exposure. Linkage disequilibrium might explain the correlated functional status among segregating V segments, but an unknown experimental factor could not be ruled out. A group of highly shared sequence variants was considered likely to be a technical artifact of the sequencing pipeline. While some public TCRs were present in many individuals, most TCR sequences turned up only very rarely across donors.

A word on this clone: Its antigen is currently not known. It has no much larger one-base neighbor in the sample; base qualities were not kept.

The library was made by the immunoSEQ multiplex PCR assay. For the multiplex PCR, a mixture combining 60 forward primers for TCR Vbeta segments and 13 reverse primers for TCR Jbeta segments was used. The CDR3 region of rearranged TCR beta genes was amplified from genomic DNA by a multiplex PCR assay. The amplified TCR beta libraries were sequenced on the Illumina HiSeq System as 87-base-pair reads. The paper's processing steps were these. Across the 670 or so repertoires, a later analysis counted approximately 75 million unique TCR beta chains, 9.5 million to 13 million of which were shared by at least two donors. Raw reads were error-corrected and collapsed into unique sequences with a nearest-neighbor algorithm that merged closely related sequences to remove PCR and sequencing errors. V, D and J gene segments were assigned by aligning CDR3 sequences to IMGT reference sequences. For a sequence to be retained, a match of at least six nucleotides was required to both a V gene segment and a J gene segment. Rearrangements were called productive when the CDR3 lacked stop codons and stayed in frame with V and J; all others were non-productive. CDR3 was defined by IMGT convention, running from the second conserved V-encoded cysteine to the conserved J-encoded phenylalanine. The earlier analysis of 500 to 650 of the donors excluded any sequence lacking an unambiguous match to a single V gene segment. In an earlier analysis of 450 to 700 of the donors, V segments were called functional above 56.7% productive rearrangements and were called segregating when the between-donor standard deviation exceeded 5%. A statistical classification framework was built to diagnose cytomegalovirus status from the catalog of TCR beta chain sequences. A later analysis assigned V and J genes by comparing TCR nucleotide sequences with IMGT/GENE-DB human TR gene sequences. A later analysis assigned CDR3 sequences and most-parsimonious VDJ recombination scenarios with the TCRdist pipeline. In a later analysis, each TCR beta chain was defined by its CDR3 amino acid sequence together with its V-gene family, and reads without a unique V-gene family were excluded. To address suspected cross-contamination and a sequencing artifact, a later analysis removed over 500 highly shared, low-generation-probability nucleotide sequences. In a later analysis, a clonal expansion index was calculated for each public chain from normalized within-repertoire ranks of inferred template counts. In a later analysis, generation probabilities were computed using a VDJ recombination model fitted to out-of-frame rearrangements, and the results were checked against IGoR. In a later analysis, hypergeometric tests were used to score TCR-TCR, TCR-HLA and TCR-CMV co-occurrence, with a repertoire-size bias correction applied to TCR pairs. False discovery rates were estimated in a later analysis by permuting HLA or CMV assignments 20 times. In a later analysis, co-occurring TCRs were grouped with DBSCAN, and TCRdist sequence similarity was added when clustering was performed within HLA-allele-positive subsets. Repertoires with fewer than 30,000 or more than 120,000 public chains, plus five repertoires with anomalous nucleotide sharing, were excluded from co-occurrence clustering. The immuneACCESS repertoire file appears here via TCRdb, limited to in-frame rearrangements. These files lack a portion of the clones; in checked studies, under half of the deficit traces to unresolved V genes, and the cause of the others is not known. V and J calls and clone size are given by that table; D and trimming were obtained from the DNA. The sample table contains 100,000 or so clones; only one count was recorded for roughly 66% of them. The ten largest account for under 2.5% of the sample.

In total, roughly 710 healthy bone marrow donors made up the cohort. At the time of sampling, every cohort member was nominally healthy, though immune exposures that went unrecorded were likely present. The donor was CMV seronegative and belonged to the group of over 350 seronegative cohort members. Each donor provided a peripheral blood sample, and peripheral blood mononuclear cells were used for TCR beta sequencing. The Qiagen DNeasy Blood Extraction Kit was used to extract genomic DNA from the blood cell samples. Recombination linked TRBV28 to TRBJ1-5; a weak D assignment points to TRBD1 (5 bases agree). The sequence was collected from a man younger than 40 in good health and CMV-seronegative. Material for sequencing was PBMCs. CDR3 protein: CASSLFSSGVRPQHF. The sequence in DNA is TGTGCCAGCAGTTTATTTTCTTCGGGGGTTAGGCCCCAGCATTTT. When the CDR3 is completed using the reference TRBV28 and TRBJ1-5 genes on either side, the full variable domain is DVKVTQSSRYLVKRTGEKVFLECVQDMDHENMFWYRQDPGLGLRLIYFSYDVKMKEKGDIPEGYSVSREKKERFSLILESASTNQTSMYLCASSLFSSGVRPQHFGDGTRLSIL.